These 8 T cell receptor beta chains were all obtained from the same sample, sequenced in a study of tumor and adjacent non-tumor tissue in lung cancer. No cell sorting was done before RNA was extracted from the tissue. TCRbeta libraries were built with three rounds of nested PCR, modified from ARM-PCR. Each CDR3 protein gets one entry after TCRdb re-called the multiplex PCR reads with MiXCR. There are approximately 100,000 distinct CDR3 sequences in the sample; roughly 77% occur only once, and 30% to 45% lies in the top ten. The sample consisted of lung tumor tissue. All receptors come from a woman in her fifties or sixties with non-small cell lung cancer.

Turning to this clonotype: An end of the junction differs from the germline gene, which may be a read error. This chain links TRBV11-2 with TRBJ2-7, with 10 bases lining up with TRBD2. In germline, CDR1 is SGHAT, CDR2 FQNNGV. The CDR3 consists of 15 residues. The CDR3 nucleotides read TGTGCCAGGAGCTACGGTTCTAGCGGGAGCTACGAGCACTACTTC. Protein sequence: CARSYGSSGSYEHYF.

As for this clonotype: This may be a read error: a much more frequent sequence differs by one nucleotide. The CDR3 region is CTSSQDGTGGAETQYF. The CDR3 DNA is TGCACCAGCAGCCAAGATGGGACAGGGGGCGCAGAGACCCAGTACTTC. This rearrangement joins TRBV4-3 to TRBJ2-5, with 12 bases lining up with TRBD1. CDR1 and CDR2 (germline): LGHNA, YSLEER. This CDR3 spans 16 amino acids.

This clonotype was counted a single time. The conserved final phenylalanine or tryptophan is absent from the CDR3, which likely points to a read error. It is unclear where the CDR3 begins or ends on the DNA, so no DNA is shown, and the CDR3 is as TCRdb lists it. V is TRBV29-1 and J is TRBJ2-3; TRBD1 is taken as the D call from the table, unchecked against the DNA. Termini included, the CDR3 measures 13 amino acids. Germline V gene sequence: CDR1 SQVTM, CDR2 ANQGSEA. The CDR3 is CSVHGGSTDTHYC.

This clonotype was counted ten times or more. This rearrangement joins TRBV29-1 to TRBJ1-4; possible D gene TRBD1, 5 bases. The V end lost 0 bases, the J end lost 11 bases, and 22 bases lay between the germline ends. This CDR3 is built from 16 residues. Germline V gene data show CDR1 as SQVTM and CDR2 as ANQGSEA. The CDR3 DNA reads as TGCAGCGTTGAAGATCCCGCGGGACCTAGTCTTGGTAAACTGTTTTTT. Translating it yields CSVEDPAGPSLGKLFF.

Regarding this clonotype: A junction end diverges from the germline sequence, so it may reflect a read error. J is TRBJ2-5 and V is TRBV6-2 or TRBV6-3; TRBD2 agrees at 7 bases. This CDR3 contains 14 residues. Germline values: CDR1 MNHEY, CDR2 SVGEGT. CDR3 coding DNA: TGTGCCAGCAATGGGACTACCCAACAAGAGACCCTGTACTTC. Its translation is CASNGTTQQETLYF.

For this clonotype: This may be a read error, as it is one base from a much larger clone. Since the CDR3 does not end with the conserved phenylalanine or tryptophan, this likely comes from a read error. The chain carries TRBV5-5 and TRBJ2-5; D may be TRBD1 (6 bases). CDR1 is SGHKS and CDR2 is YYEKEE in the germline V gene (reference sequence). Trimming removed 5 bases at V and 5 bases at J, with 7 bases between. This CDR3 is 11 amino acids long. This chain's CDR3 is CASRRGETQYL. The CDR3 bases are TGTGCCAGCAGAAGGGGGGAGACCCAGTACCTC.

This clonotype is a singleton in its sample. One end of the junction is discordant with germline, which a read error may explain. This chain connects TRBV7-3 to TRBJ1-5; D gene unclear. CDR1 and CDR2 from the germline V gene are SGHTA and FQGTGA. The length of the CDR3 is 14 residues. The CDR3 nucleotides are TGTGCTAGTAGCAGCGTGTTGAGTGATCAGTCCCAGCATTTT. This codes for CASSSVLSDQSQHF.

The sample holds many counts of this clonotype. The rearrangement joins TRBV28 to TRBJ1-6, with D tentatively TRBD1 (5 bases). The germline V and J ends were trimmed by 5 bases and 9 bases, with 14 bases remaining between them. The germline gives CDR1 MDHEN, CDR2 SYDVKM. This CDR3 is built from 14 residues. CDR3 amino acids: CASSPQGEGSPLHF. CDR3 DNA sequence: TGTGCCAGCAGTCCCCAGGGAGAGGGTTCACCCCTCCACTTT.